This is a list of T cell receptor beta chains from one sample in a study of OX40 agonist ivuxolimab in advanced cancers. The data were produced by immunoSEQ multiplex PCR, yet TCRdb's version contains in-frame clones alone and is incomplete. Of tens of thousands of clones listed, 81% are singletons. The sequenced sample was CD4+ or CD8+ T cells sorted from blood, obtained in a trial of the OX40 agonist ivuxolimab. Every receptor here comes from an adult with an advanced solid tumor such as melanoma, head and neck, liver or kidney cancer. CDR3s leave out the opening cysteine and the closing phenylalanine or tryptophan. Each record gives: V gene, CDR3 protein.

TRBV28 | ASSLAGYEQY
TRBV23-1 | ASSQRTAEVADGYT
TRBV13 | ASSPDWRNSTDTQY
TRBV7-3 | ASSFFRGGPLH
TRBV30 | AWGRKGGSYEQY
TRBV7-2 | ASSLAGSIATLH
TRBV7-9 | ASSLWTGYDNEQF
TRBV2 | ASSPRDPRINNSPLH
TRBV30 | AGGTGQPQH
TRBV9 | ASSVGGGNSYEQY
TRBV5-6 | ASSPPGRGYQETQY
TRBV5-1 | ASSLGFGETQY
TRBV19 | ASSIGGAGVPYEQY
TRBV2 | ASSEQDRFGDEQF
TRBV7-9 | ASEGSYEQY
TRBV2 | ASSGDSGTDTQY
TRBV13 | ASSPGLAGEGETQY
TRBV5-5 | ASSWQGQGDEQY
TRBV10-2 | ASSESVQGIGYGYT
TRBV6-6 | ASKQGKNTGELF
TRBV30 | AWSRWGLGDGYT
TRBV5-1 | ASSLGYPQDTGELF
TRBV5-1 | ASSLAGGRYEQY
TRBV7-8 | ASSFQGLGDGYT
TRBV5-4 | ASSSRDRGNEQY
TRBV11-2 | ASGQGSYNSPLH
TRBV4-2 | ASSRDRGLNEQF
TRBV6-6 | ASSSLQGRGYT
TRBV2 | ASSEAGNQPQH
TRBV9 | ASSPRSGSGNEQF
TRBV5-1 | ASSLDQGNYVYNEQF
TRBV7-2 | ASSLGQGRGGNQPQH
TRBV5-4 | ASSLGGRLAGLGELF
TRBV27 | ASSFANTGELF
TRBV6-1 | ASSEAGGPLYGYT
TRBV18 | ASSPYSDNEQF
TRBV6-6 | ASSKTAGSGYT
TRBV5-1 | ASSVGTAQETQY
TRBV5-6 | ASSPGQAETQY
TRBV7-8 | ASSLVEDTEAF
TRBV6-5 | ASSYSGTGLYEQY
TRBV4-2 | ASSLQRAGGVGTGELF
TRBV4-1 | ASSHHTWTGTPNQPQH
TRBV19 | ASSMLTGSGEKLF
TRBV4-3 | ASSQVWYAGNEQF
TRBV6-5 | ASSRQGGDQPQH
TRBV18 | ASSPGTSGSNYEQY